Sequencing of this T cell receptor (beta chain) was carried out in a study of CD8 T cells in Susac syndrome. It was with random hexamers that 0.5 to 1 ug RNA was reverse transcribed. Amplification of TCR beta CDR3 was carried out by immunoSEQ multiplex PCR, which covered 54 Vbeta and 13 Jbeta segments. Each CDR3 protein gets one entry after TCRdb re-called the immunoSEQ multiplex PCR reads with MiXCR. The sample contains about 300,000 distinct CDR3 sequences, approximately 85% of which appear only once. A remark on this clonotype: Antigen: not known.

General observations from the study: It was acknowledged by the study that relatively few individuals were included in its TCR sequencing and HLA analysis.

CDR3 length: 15 residues. With 5 bases clipped from V and 4 bases from J, the junction kept 7 bases outside the gene matches. Germline V CDR1 and CDR2: LNHDA, SQIVND (reference sequence). Relapsing-remitting disease, either stable or active, was present in the multiple sclerosis controls, who were treatment-naive patients. The V and J genes are TRBV19 and TRBJ2-1; 8 bases map to TRBD2. The source is a human donor with multiple sclerosis. The sequenced material came from CD8+ T cells from PBMCs. CDR3 protein: CASSFRREDYNEQFF. The CDR3 region has the DNA TGTGCCAGTAGTTTCCGGCGGGAGGATTACAATGAGCAGTTCTTC. Combining the CDR3 with reference TRBV19 and TRBJ2-1 gives the whole variable domain DGGITQSPKYLFRKEGQNVTLSCEQNLNHDAMYWYRQDPGQGLRLIYYSQIVNDFQKGDIAEGYSVSREKKESFPLTVTSAQKNPTAFYLCASSFRREDYNEQFFGPGTRLTVL.